This TCR beta chain came from a study of blood T cell repertoires in COVID-19. Across the whole study: Italy, Spain and the United States were the sources of the convalescent and acute COVID-19 samples.

In the original processing: Reference gene primer amplification gave estimated nucleated cell counts. Repertoires were generated with immunoSEQ multiplex PCR, while TCRdb's copy carries only in-frame clones and drops some. Clone size and the V and J calls come from that table; the DNA yielded D and trimming. The sample has just over 150,000 clones; 65% to 90% are singletons. The germline CDR1 and CDR2 sequences are MNHEY and SVGAGI. The CDR3 has 13 residues. The V gene lost 10 bases and the J gene lost 2 bases, with 14 bases spanning the gap. Sequencing input: peripheral blood. This receptor was taken from a woman aged 40 to 49 with COVID-19, enrolled during active disease. The J gene is TRBJ2-5, the V gene TRBV6-5; no firm D call. CDR3 amino acids: CANRKNNQETQYF. The CDR3 region has the DNA TGTGCCAACCGAAAGAACAATCAAGAGACCCAGTACTTC.